The clone carrying this TCR beta chain has a handful of counts. As yet, its antigen is unknown. This record comes from a study of T cells in Graves' hyperthyroidism and ophthalmopathy. The V end lost 8 bases, the J end lost 2 bases, and 12 bases lay between the germline ends. Germline V gene sequence: CDR1 MNHNS, CDR2 SASEGT. This CDR3 spans 13 amino acids. The study, taken as a whole, reports: Most expanded thyroid clonotypes above 0.001 recurred in blood. Ophthalmopathy onset followed model prediction by a median approximately six months.

Authors of the study amplified TCR beta CDR3 regions from RNA transcripts. The HTBI primer set was used in a first-round RT-PCR of the TCR CDR3. TCRdb used MiXCR to reprocess the multiplex PCR reads, holding one entry per CDR3 protein. The data show around 690,000 distinct CDR3 sequences, less than 25% seen once. This TCR was recovered from a man younger than 45 with Graves' ophthalmopathy. Sequenced input: blood. The chain is built from TRBV6-1 and TRBJ1-1; D gene ambiguous. This CDR3 is CASAQASNTEAFF. For the CDR3, the DNA is TGTGCCAGCGCCCAGGCTTCAAACACTGAAGCTTTCTTT.